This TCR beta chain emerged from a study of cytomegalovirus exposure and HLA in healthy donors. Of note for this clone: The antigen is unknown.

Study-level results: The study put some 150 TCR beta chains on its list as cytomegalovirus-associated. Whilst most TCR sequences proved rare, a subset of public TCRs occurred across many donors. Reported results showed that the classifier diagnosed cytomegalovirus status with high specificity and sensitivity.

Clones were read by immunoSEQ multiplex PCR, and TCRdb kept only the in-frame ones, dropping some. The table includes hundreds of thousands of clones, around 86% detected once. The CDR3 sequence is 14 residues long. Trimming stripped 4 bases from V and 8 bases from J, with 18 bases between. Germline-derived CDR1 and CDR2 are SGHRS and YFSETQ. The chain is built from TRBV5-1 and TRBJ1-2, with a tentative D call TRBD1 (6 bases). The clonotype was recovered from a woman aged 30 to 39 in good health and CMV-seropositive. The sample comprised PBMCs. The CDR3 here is CASSVTGDPMGYTF. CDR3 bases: TGCGCCAGCAGCGTGACAGGCGATCCTATGGGCTACACCTTC. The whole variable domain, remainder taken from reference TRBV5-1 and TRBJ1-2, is KAGVTQTPRYLIKTRGQQVTLSCSPISGHRSVSWYQQTPGQGLQFLFEYFSETQRNKGNFPGRFSGRQFSNSRSEMNVSTLELGDSALYLCASSVTGDPMGYTFGSGTRLTVV.